A single T cell receptor beta chain is shown here with its context. There is no known antigen for this receptor. There are no base qualities to consult, and no much larger clone falls within one base. The listed sequencing device is Illumina NovaSeq 6000. TCR cDNA was synthesized by 5'RACE template switching, which introduced a universal primer site and unique molecular identifiers. Priming of cDNA synthesis was performed from both the TCR alpha and TCR beta constant segments. Libraries were amplified in two PCR steps, with sample barcodes and sequencing adapters added in the second step. Libraries were sequenced on Illumina HiSeq 2500 (2x100 bp) or NovaSeq (2x150 bp). The paper's processing steps were these. MIGEC was used to demultiplex reads and collapse the reads into UMI consensus sequences, and MiXCR was used for V(D)J alignment. Vaccine-responding clonotypes were identified with edgeR using replicate PBMC samples, with FDR below 0.01 and a log2 fold change above 5 up to day 15 being required. Each bulk clonotype was labeled CD4 or CD8 based on which sequenced repertoire, CD4 or CD8, contained the clonotype at higher abundance. TCRdb itself trimmed the public reads at Q25 with fastp, ran MiXCR and retained productive beta chains. Entries that share a CDR3 protein sequence are merged under the most common genes and DNA. These V and J calls derive from TCRdb rather than the authors' analysis. This sample lists more than 300,000 distinct CDR3 sequences; about 11% were detected once. The ten top clones hold approximately 3% of the sample.

Spanning cysteine to phenylalanine, the CDR3 consists of 13 amino acids. The kept DNA is CDR3 alone, 39 bases in frame from the first base. Deletion took 1 base off V and 4 bases off J, with a span of 8 bases between the germline ends. Based on the germline V gene, the CDR1 and CDR2 sequences are SGHRS and YFSETQ. The source of the sample is a study of T cells after yellow fever vaccination (dated by TCRdb to between 2018 and 2021). About the full investigation: Libraries from fractions with low cell numbers were prepared with the SMART-Seq v4 Ultra Low Input RNA kit. To track T-cell clones before and after primary and booster YFV17D yellow fever vaccination, bulk TCR alpha and beta repertoires were sequenced longitudinally. Two healthy male donors made up the cohort, one aged 18 to 29 years and the other aged 30 to 40 years. Blood was collected at multiple timepoints before and after primary and secondary immunization, and bulk PBMC replicates and cell subsets were isolated.

The treatment or condition label, as the study defines it: live attenuated yellow fever vaccine strain. PBMCs were isolated from peripheral blood using a standard Ficoll-Paque protocol. CD4 and CD8 T-cell fractions were isolated with Dynabeads CD4 and CD8 positive selection kits. TriZol was used to extract RNA from bulk PBMCs, CD4 and CD8 fractions, and dextramer-positive and dextramer-negative fractions. Study-wide conclusions, independent of this receptor: Most clones expanded after primary vaccination were re-detected after the booster (almost 98% of CD4 and around 88% of CD8), suggesting broad memory maintenance. Compared with the primary T-cell response, the secondary T-cell response was weaker but faster, peaking on day 5 rather than day 15. Because the study included only two donors, the extent to which the findings can be generalized is limited. A small share of clonotypes occurred in both CD4 and CD8 compartments, likely arising from convergent recombination. Because abundant contaminating clonotypes from the bulk population could be contained in FACS-sorted repertoires, computational filtering was required.

The chain joins TRBV5-1 to TRBJ2-5; too little of a D gene remains to name it. The specimen comprised CD4+ T cells sorted from PBMCs, sampled 45 days after the yellow fever booster vaccination. This TCR was sampled from a young man who received the YFV17D yellow fever vaccine. The CDR3 protein is CASSLQDRETQYF. The sequenced DNA is TGCGCCAGCAGCTTGCAGGATAGAGAGACCCAGTACTTC.